Listed here are 14 T cell receptor beta chains from one sample, sequenced in a study of shared clonotypes between healthy human individuals. Clones were sequenced by immunoSEQ multiplex PCR, and TCRdb holds only the in-frame ones, with some missing. This sample yields about 680,000 clones, of which approximately 73% are seen a single time; about 1.8% belongs to the top ten. Sequenced sample: memory CD4+ T cells sorted from blood. Subset defined: CD45RA-negative fraction. Every receptor here comes from a woman aged 30 to 39 in good health.

Regarding this clone: This likely stems from a read error, as it lies one base from a far larger clone. The V and J genes are TRBV25-1 and TRBJ2-1; D is ambiguous. The CDR3 extends over 11 amino acids. V lost 6 bases to trimming and J lost 4 bases, with 4 bases between them. Germline V gene lookup returns CDR1 MGHDK and CDR2 SYGVNS. The CDR3 DNA follows: TGTGCCAGCAGAGGATACAATGAGCAGTTCTTC. This encodes CASRGYNEQFF.

This clone has only a few counts. This chain connects TRBV7-9 to TRBJ2-5; 7 bases align to TRBD2. Germline V gives CDR1 SEHNR, CDR2 FQNEAQ (reference sequence). V was clipped by 4 bases and J by 5 bases; unmatched bases: 10. This CDR3 has 15 residues. DNA for the CDR3: TGTGCCAGCAGCTCAATGGGGGGGGTCGCTGAGACCCAGTACTTC. Protein: CASSSMGGVAETQYF.

Points on this clone: Other nucleotide sequences from this sample produce the same CDR3. The rearrangement uses TRBV28 and TRBJ2-7, with D unresolved. V lost 6 bases, J lost 1 base, and 4 bases lay in between. This CDR3 comprises 11 residues. Per germline, CDR1 MDHEN and CDR2 SYDVKM. CDR3 DNA: TGTGCCAGCAGCCATTCCTACGAGCAGTACTTC. Its translation: CASSHSYEQYF. The variable domain in full, completed from reference TRBV28 and TRBJ2-7, reads DVKVTQSSRYLVKRTGEKVFLECVQDMDHENMFWYRQDPGLGLRLIYFSYDVKMKEKGDIPEGYSVSREKKERFSLILESASTNQTSMYLCASSHSYEQYFGPGTRLTVT.

The CDR3 reads CATFPPGQGNTEAFF. The CDR3 DNA reads as TGTGCCACCTTCCCCCCGGGACAGGGGAACACTGAAGCTTTCTTT. The gene calls are TRBV28 and TRBJ1-1; 9 bases match TRBD1. The CDR3 consists of 15 residues. V gave up 10 bases and J gave up 1 base; unmatched junction bases: 10. The germline V gene encodes CDR1 MDHEN and CDR2 SYDVKM.

The sample holds a few counts of this clone. This rearrangement joins TRBV7-2 to TRBJ1-2; TRBD1 is a possible D gene (5 bases). Trimming removed 4 bases at V and 2 bases at J, with 11 bases between. Germline V gives CDR1 SGHTA, CDR2 FQGNSA. CDR3 length: 14 residues. CDR3: CASSSGAENYGYTF. In nucleotides, the CDR3 is TGTGCCAGCAGCTCCGGGGCGGAGAACTATGGCTACACCTTC.

Only a few counts were recorded for this clone. The CDR3 nucleotides are TGTGCCAGCTCACCATTGACTAGCGGGGAATGGTTGGTCGAGCAGTACTTC. Translated: CASSPLTSGEWLVEQYF. The chain recombines TRBV18 with TRBJ2-7, with 11 bases that match TRBD2. V shed 2 bases, J shed 6 bases, and the junction held 12 bases outside the gene matches. In germline, CDR1 is KGHSH, CDR2 LQKENI. This CDR3 contains 17 residues.

In its sample, this clone was seen a few times. Other nucleotide sequences in the sample specify the same CDR3. The V and J genes are TRBV5-1 and TRBJ2-3; D ambiguous. Deletions cut 0 bases from V and 2 bases from J, with 13 bases between. This CDR3 is 16 amino acids long. From germline, CDR1 is SGHRS and CDR2 YFSETQ. The DNA of the CDR3 is TGCGCCAGCAGCTTGGAAGGGCGCTATGACACAGATACGCAGTATTTT. It specifies CASSLEGRYDTDTQYF.

The table lists this clone with a few counts. This chain uses TRBV5-1 with TRBJ2-7; D ambiguous. V lost 0 bases to trimming and J lost 4 bases, with 17 bases between them. This CDR3 comprises 16 residues. In germline, CDR1 is SGHRS, CDR2 YFSETQ. This CDR3 is CASSLVIGVAEYEQYF. The DNA of the CDR3 is TGCGCCAGCAGCTTGGTTATCGGAGTAGCTGAGTACGAGCAGTACTTC.

The chain links TRBV30 to TRBJ1-1; 12 bases map to TRBD1. The CDR3 spans 15 residues. Germline CDR1 reads GTSNPN; CDR2 reads SVGIG (reference sequence). Trimming at V came to 4 bases and at J to 5 bases, leaving 8 bases not matched to a gene. The CDR3 here is CAWTGQGAGRTEAFF. The DNA for the CDR3 is TGTGCCTGGACGGGACAGGGGGCAGGCCGGACTGAAGCTTTCTTT.

The chain recombines TRBV29-1 with TRBJ1-5, with D hard to call. CDR1 is SQVTM and CDR2 is ANQGSEA in the germline V gene. This CDR3 has 15 residues. Trimming removed 8 bases at V and 3 bases at J, with 20 bases between. This CDR3 reads CSPIMTFLNNQPQHF. CDR3 coding DNA: TGCAGCCCGATCATGACGTTCCTCAACAATCAGCCCCAGCATTTT.

The chain has TRBV6-1 and TRBJ1-5, with 8 bases identical to TRBD1. After removal of 8 bases from V and 4 bases from J, the junction contained 10 bases not matched to a gene. CDR3 size: 15 residues. CDR1 and CDR2 (germline): MNHNS, SASEGT. This CDR3 reads CASSWTGIKNQPQHF. CDR3 sequence (DNA): TGTGCCAGCTCCTGGACAGGGATAAAAAATCAGCCCCAGCATTTT.

The chain employs TRBV10-2 and TRBJ2-1, with TRBD1 identical over 9 bases. Per the germline V gene, CDR1 is WSHSY and CDR2 is SAAADI. CDR3 size: 16 residues. Unmatched junction bases numbered 14, after V lost 7 bases and J lost 7 bases. CDR3 nucleotides: TGCGCCAGCATCAATACGGGGACAGGGAACTCAAATGAGCAGTTCTTC. It translates to CASINTGTGNSNEQFF.

Comment on this clone: One end of the junction varies from germline; a read error may be responsible. V is TRBV29-1 and J is TRBJ2-7; 7 positions match TRBD1. The CDR3 is 12 amino acids. CDR1 and CDR2 from the germline V gene are SQVTM and ANQGSEA. Here the CDR3 reads CSLRDSSDEQYF. CDR3 bases: TGCAGCCTCCGGGACAGCTCCGACGAGCAGTACTTC.

The chain links TRBV30 to TRBJ1-3, with TRBD1 as a possible D gene (5 bases). Trimming took off 4 bases at V and 4 bases at J, with 11 bases between the two ends. The CDR3 is made up of 13 amino acids. Per the germline V gene, CDR1 is GTSNPN and CDR2 is SVGIG (reference sequence). The CDR3 loop reads CAWTGTSGNTIYF. CDR3 DNA: TGTGCCTGGACCGGGACGTCGGGAAACACCATATATTTT.